These 22 T cell receptor beta chains came from one sample sequenced in a study of metastatic and nonmetastatic thyroid tumors. No treatment had been given to any patient before thyroid surgery. TCRdb reanalyzed the PCR reads with MiXCR. Among thousands of clones listed, roughly 30% were seen once. Input material: tumor tissue. The receptors shown here come from a female donor with papillary thyroid cancer or a benign thyroid nodule (not recorded which). Some clones in this sample may be carry-over from other donors' samples.

Many counts were recorded for this clone. V usage is TRBV11-3 and J usage is TRBJ2-1; 10 nucleotides line up with TRBD2. Germline V gives CDR1 SGHNT, CDR2 YENEEA. Trimming took 0 bases from V and 7 from J; bases not matched to a gene: 6. The CDR3 loop spans 16 amino acids. The CDR3 DNA reads TGTGCCAGCAGCTTAGATTCGCTAGCGGGAGCTAATGAGCAGTTCTTC. It is translated as CASSLDSLAGANEQFF.

The chain joins TRBV6-1 to TRBJ2-7, with 7 bases that match TRBD1. V was clipped by 6 bases and J by 3 bases; unmatched bases: 11. Germline-derived CDR1 and CDR2 are MNHNS and SASEGT. The CDR3 has 15 residues. The CDR3 DNA sequence: TGTGCCAGCAGCGATGACAGGGTAAATTACTACGAGCAGTACTTC. This encodes CASSDDRVNYYEQYF.

This chain connects TRBV11-2 to TRBJ2-3, with D possibly called TRBD1 or TRBD2 (6 bases each). Germline assignment: CDR1 SGHAT and CDR2 FQNNGV. Trimming stripped 1 base from V and 8 bases from J, with 19 bases between. The CDR3 has 16 amino acids. This chain's CDR3 is CASSLVRGAARGTQYF. In DNA form, the CDR3 reads TGTGCCAGCAGCTTAGTAAGGGGGGCAGCGAGGGGTACGCAGTATTTT.

Of note for this clone: An end of the junction differs from the germline gene, which may be a read error. The J gene is TRBJ2-7, the V gene TRBV5-1, with D possibly being TRBD2 (6 bases). Germline-derived CDR1 and CDR2 are SGHRS and YFSETQ. The length of the CDR3 is 15 residues. The CDR3 loop is CASSLAGRGTYEHYF. In nucleotides, the CDR3 is TGCGCCAGCAGCTTGGCGGGGCGCGGGACCTACGAGCACTACTTC.

By sample share, this clone is medium-sized. The CDR3 coding sequence is TGTGCTAGTGGTTTGCTAGCGGGGAATGAGCAGTTCTTC. Its translation is CASGLLAGNEQFF. The chain couples TRBV12-5 to TRBJ2-1, with TRBD2 identical over 9 bases. Looked up from germline, CDR1 is LGHNT and CDR2 is FRNRAP. Germline trimming cut 2 bases from V and 7 bases from J; bases unmatched to any gene: 0. The CDR3 is made up of 13 amino acids.

This clone is medium-sized (0.01 to 0.1%) within its sample. The gene calls are TRBV19 and TRBJ1-1, with a weak D call TRBD1 (5 bases). There are 16 residues in the CDR3. CDR1 LNHDA and CDR2 SQIVND come from the germline V gene (reference sequence). V gave up 7 bases and J gave up 10 bases, with 28 bases separating them. The CDR3 DNA reads TGTGCCAGTAACGGCAACCGGATCCAGGGCCTGGGGGTAGCTTTCTTT. Amino acid sequence: CASNGNRIQGLGVAFF.

This clone was seen many times. V usage is TRBV11-2 and J usage is TRBJ2-2, with 7 nucleotides matching TRBD2. V lost 5 bases and J lost 1; bases outside the gene matches: 13. The germline gives CDR1 SGHAT, CDR2 FQNNGV. The length of the CDR3 is 18 residues. Here the CDR3 DNA reads TGTGCCAGCAGCATAGGTGGGTCTAGCGGATTGAACACCGGGGAGCTGTTTTTT. Translated: CASSIGGSSGLNTGELFF.

This clone was observed a handful of times. This CDR3 reads CASSYSRTEPQETQYF. For the CDR3, the DNA is TGTGCCAGCAGTTACTCTCGAACAGAGCCCCAAGAGACCCAGTACTTC. The chain is built from TRBV6-2 or TRBV6-3 and TRBJ2-5; D is ambiguous. Trimming pared 0 bases from V and 1 base from J, leaving 12 bases between. This CDR3 is 16 amino acids long. Germline CDR1 reads MNHEY; CDR2 reads SVGEGT.

Ten or more counts support this clone. The chain uses TRBV9 and TRBJ2-1; TRBD2 matches 11 bases. The germline V gene encodes CDR1 SGDLS and CDR2 YYNGEE. The CDR3 totals 15 residues. V was pared by 3 bases and J by 5 bases, with 4 bases of the junction left unmatched. CDR3 nucleotides: TGTGCCAGCAGCGGAAGACTAGCGGGAAACAATGAGCAGTTCTTC. It is translated as CASSGRLAGNNEQFF.

This clone has only a few counts. Its ends do not fully match the called genes, so a read error is possible. J is TRBJ1-2 and V is TRBV28; the D is unclear. CDR1 and CDR2 (germline): MDHEN, SYDVKM. This CDR3 spans 13 amino acids. CDR3 region: CASSLDLKYGCSF. CDR3 nucleotides: TGTGCCAGCAGTTTGGACCTTAAATATGGCTGCAGCTTC.

Many counts were recorded for this clone. V gene TRBV11-2 combines with J gene TRBJ2-3; D possibly corresponds to TRBD1 (7 bases). The germline CDR1 and CDR2 sequences are SGHAT and FQNNGV. CDR3 length: 15 amino acids. Trimming stripped 3 bases from V and 4 bases from J, with 14 bases between. In DNA form, the CDR3 reads TGTGCCAGCAGCTTCCAGGGGGGTTCGGCAGATACGCAGTATTTT. It yields the protein CASSFQGGSADTQYF.

This sequence joins TRBV19 and TRBJ1-1; possible D gene TRBD1, 5 bases. Trimming cost V 5 bases and J 5 bases, with 18 bases left between them. The CDR3 runs 15 residues. Germline V gives CDR1 LNHDA, CDR2 SQIVND (reference sequence). CDR3 region: CASSERQGLGTEAFF. CDR3 sequence (DNA): TGTGCCAGTAGTGAGAGGCAGGGCCTAGGGACTGAAGCTTTCTTT.

This clone was counted between two and nine times. A read error is possible here, since a much larger clone lies one base away. It is likely a read error, because the conserved phenylalanine at the end of the CDR3 is missing. Distinct nucleotide sequences in the sample also encode this CDR3. The chain recombines TRBV24-1 with TRBJ2-5; D is unresolved. The CDR3 length is 13 residues. The germline V gene encodes CDR1 KGHDR and CDR2 SFDVKD. As DNA, the CDR3 is TGTGCCACCAGCCACCGGCCAGTAGAGACGCAGTACCTC. It encodes CATSHRPVETQYL.

This clone turned up a few times. The CDR3 coding sequence is TGTGCCAGCAGGACAGGGGGCATCTACGAGCAGTACTTC. Protein sequence: CASRTGGIYEQYF. The chain links TRBV28 to TRBJ2-7; 10 bases are a match to TRBD1. Trimming removed 6 bases from V and 3 bases from J; junction bases left unmatched: 2. CDR1 and CDR2 (germline): MDHEN, SYDVKM. The CDR3 contains 13 residues. Filled out from reference TRBV28 and TRBJ2-7, the complete variable domain reads DVKVTQSSRYLVKRTGEKVFLECVQDMDHENMFWYRQDPGLGLRLIYFSYDVKMKEKGDIPEGYSVSREKKERFSLILESASTNQTSMYLCASRTGGIYEQYFGPGTRLTVT.

Note on this clone: This may come from a read error, since a much larger clone is one base off. V usage is TRBV20-1 and J usage is TRBJ2-1; 8 bases are shared with TRBD2. The CDR3 covers 11 residues. The germline CDR1 and CDR2 sequences are DFQATT and SNEGSKA (reference sequence). CDR3: CMGTRLNEQFF. DNA of the CDR3: TGCATGGGGACTAGACTCAATGAGCAGTTCTTC.

V and J are TRBV20-1 and TRBJ1-6; TRBD1 aligns across 8 bases. The germline gives CDR1 DFQATT, CDR2 SNEGSKA (reference sequence). Trimming removed 0 bases from V and 5 bases from J; junction bases left unmatched: 6. CDR3 length: 16 amino acids. CDR3 DNA: TGCAGTGCTAGAGATATGCAGGGGGCTAATAATTCACCCCTCCACTTT. It translates to CSARDMQGANNSPLHF.

This clone was recorded many times. This chain uses TRBV18 with TRBJ2-2; TRBD1 agrees at 8 bases. J was trimmed by 4 bases and V by 7 bases; bases with no gene match: 2. Germline-derived CDR1 and CDR2 are KGHSH and LQKENI. The CDR3 runs 13 residues. CDR3 sequence reads: CASWTGSTGELFF. The CDR3 region has the DNA TGTGCCAGCTGGACAGGGAGCACCGGGGAGCTGTTTTTT.

Many counts were recorded for this clone. The chain carries TRBV19 and TRBJ2-3; D ambiguous. V was clipped by 7 bases and J by 5 bases, with 16 bases between them. This CDR3 is built from 14 residues. CDR1 and CDR2 from the germline V gene are LNHDA and SQIVND (reference sequence). CDR3 DNA sequence: TGTGCCAGTACCCTGACCCACGGCGGAGATACGCAGTATTTT. It translates to CASTLTHGGDTQYF.

By share, this clone counts as medium-sized (0.01 to 0.1%). This chain links TRBV9 with TRBJ1-1; 9 positions agree with TRBD1. V was pared by 5 bases and J by 1 base, with 12 bases of the junction left unmatched. In germline, CDR1 is SGDLS, CDR2 YYNGEE. The CDR3 runs to 17 residues. The CDR3 region is CASRDYTGGAGNTEAFF. The CDR3 DNA follows: TGTGCCAGCAGAGATTACACAGGGGGCGCAGGGAACACTGAAGCTTTCTTT.

This clone is medium-sized in the sample. This chain uses TRBV7-8 with TRBJ2-2; D not certain. The CDR3 loop spans 18 amino acids. V was clipped by 2 bases and J by 0 bases, with 16 bases between them. Germline V gene sequence: CDR1 SGHVS, CDR2 FQNEAQ. The CDR3 loop reads CASSLIGLDLANTGELFF. The CDR3 DNA is TGTGCCAGCAGCTTAATAGGTCTTGACCTCGCGAACACCGGGGAGCTGTTTTTT.

This clone is labeled large. The V call is TRBV6-2 or TRBV6-3, the J call TRBJ2-5, with 7 bases identical to TRBD2. CDR3 length: 12 residues. With 6 bases clipped from V and 7 bases from J, the junction kept 5 bases outside the gene matches. Germline assignment: CDR1 MNHEY and CDR2 SVGEGT. The CDR3 coding sequence is TGTGCCAGCAGAGGGGAGGGCGGGACCCAGTACTTC. Its protein is CASRGEGGTQYF.

This clone was detected ten times or more. The chain is built from TRBV7-6 and TRBJ2-7; 8 bases are a match to TRBD1. Germline lookup yields CDR1 SGHVS and CDR2 FNYEAQ. Trimming at V came to 5 bases and at J to 7 bases, leaving 13 bases not matched to a gene. The CDR3 has 15 amino acids. The CDR3: CASSASGTGLREQYF. DNA for the CDR3: TGTGCCAGCAGCGCCTCCGGGACAGGACTACGGGAGCAGTACTTC. Complete variable domain (other parts from reference TRBV7-6 and TRBJ2-7): GAGVSQSPRYKVTKRGQDVALRCDPISGHVSLYWYRQALGQGPEFLTYFNYEAQQDKSGLPNDRFSAERPEGSISTLTIQRTEQRDSAMYRCASSASGTGLREQYFGPGTRLTVT.